The rows below give T cell receptor beta chains drawn from one sample of a study of shared clonotypes between healthy human individuals. Only in-frame clones appear in the TCRdb table, and some are missing; sequencing was by immunoSEQ multiplex PCR. The sample shows around 240,000 clones, approximately 65% of them seen only once. The source material was memory CD4+ T cells sorted from blood. The origin of the receptors is a man aged 30-40 years in good health. Each CDR3 is given with its conserved first and last residue. Each record gives: CDR3 DNA, CDR3 protein, clone size, V gene, D gene, J gene. A D gene is named only where the DNA matches it firmly. Clone size appears in some rows only: once, few, many, or a class for an expanded clone.

CDR3nt: TGTGCCAGCAGCGCCCTTGGAGGGTATGCGAACACCGGGGAGCTGTTTTTT; CDR3aa: CASSALGGYANTGELFF; abundance: .; v_gene: TRBV9; d_gene: .; j_gene: TRBJ2-2
CDR3nt: TGCGCCAGCAGCTTGTCTGCGGGGGCGCGAGGAAACGAGCAGTACTTC; CDR3aa: CASSLSAGARGNEQYF; abundance: .; v_gene: TRBV5-1; d_gene: .; j_gene: TRBJ2-7
CDR3nt: TGTGCCAGCAGCCCTGACGGTACGTACTACAATGAGCAGTTCTTC; CDR3aa: CASSPDGTYYNEQFF; abundance: once; v_gene: TRBV5-6; d_gene: .; j_gene: TRBJ2-1
CDR3nt: TGTGTCTCGGGAGGAAACACCATATATTTT; CDR3aa: CVSGGNTIYF; abundance: .; v_gene: TRBV28; d_gene: .; j_gene: TRBJ1-3
CDR3nt: TGTGCCACCCTTATAGATGGGGCCAACGTCCTGACTTTC; CDR3aa: CATLIDGANVLTF; abundance: .; v_gene: TRBV9; d_gene: .; j_gene: TRBJ2-6
CDR3nt: TGCGCCAGCAGCTTATCAGATACGCAGTATTTT; CDR3aa: CASSLSDTQYF; abundance: .; v_gene: TRBV5-1; d_gene: .; j_gene: TRBJ2-3
CDR3nt: TGTGCCAGCAGCGTAAGGGACAGGGGTAACTATGGCTACACCTTC; CDR3aa: CASSVRDRGNYGYTF; abundance: .; v_gene: TRBV9; d_gene: TRBD1; j_gene: TRBJ1-2
CDR3nt: TGTGCCAGCAGTTTCTGGGGCGCAGGGGGCTTGGTGACTGAAGCTTTCTTT; CDR3aa: CASSFWGAGGLVTEAFF; abundance: medium-sized; v_gene: TRBV27; d_gene: TRBD1; j_gene: TRBJ1-1
CDR3nt: TGTGCCAGCACCCTCGATCCGGACTATGGCTACACCTTC; CDR3aa: CASTLDPDYGYTF; abundance: few; v_gene: TRBV7-2; d_gene: .; j_gene: TRBJ1-2
CDR3nt: TGTGCCATCCAGAGGGGGGGTAACACCGGGGAGCTGTTTTTT; CDR3aa: CAIQRGGNTGELFF; abundance: once; v_gene: TRBV10-3; d_gene: .; j_gene: TRBJ2-2
CDR3nt: TGTGCCAGCAGGGGACTAACTAACACCGGGGAGCTGTTTTTT; CDR3aa: CASRGLTNTGELFF; abundance: .; v_gene: TRBV2; d_gene: TRBD2; j_gene: TRBJ2-2
CDR3nt: TGTGCCAGCAGTTTCCAGGGGGGGAGTGAAAAACTGTTTTTT; CDR3aa: CASSFQGGSEKLFF; abundance: .; v_gene: TRBV6-6; d_gene: TRBD1; j_gene: TRBJ1-4
CDR3nt: TGTGCCAGCAGCTTTCAGGGTCATCAGCCCCAGCATTTT; CDR3aa: CASSFQGHQPQHF; abundance: .; v_gene: TRBV5-6; d_gene: .; j_gene: TRBJ1-5
CDR3nt: TGTGCCAGCGGGCTGGGAGCGAGGTCCTACGAGCAGTACTTC; CDR3aa: CASGLGARSYEQYF; abundance: .; v_gene: TRBV7-2; d_gene: .; j_gene: TRBJ2-7
CDR3nt: TGCACCGTAGCGGGAGGCTCAGATACGCAGTATTTT; CDR3aa: CTVAGGSDTQYF; abundance: .; v_gene: TRBV29-1; d_gene: TRBD2; j_gene: TRBJ2-3
CDR3nt: TGTGCCAGCACCAAAACAGGGTTCACTGAAGCTTTCTTT; CDR3aa: CASTKTGFTEAFF; abundance: .; v_gene: TRBV5-4; d_gene: .; j_gene: TRBJ1-1
CDR3nt: TGTGCCAGCAGCAAAGCCGGGGTGGTCTACGAGCAGTACTTC; CDR3aa: CASSKAGVVYEQYF; abundance: .; v_gene: TRBV21-1; d_gene: .; j_gene: TRBJ2-7
CDR3nt: TGTGCCAGCTCACAGCAACAAATCCCGGGACAGGATAGTGGCTACACCTTC; CDR3aa: CASSQQQIPGQDSGYTF; abundance: .; v_gene: TRBV18; d_gene: TRBD1; j_gene: TRBJ1-2
CDR3nt: TGTGCCAGCATCGAGACAGGGGCTTATGGCTACACCTTC; CDR3aa: CASIETGAYGYTF; abundance: .; v_gene: TRBV2; d_gene: TRBD1; j_gene: TRBJ1-2
CDR3nt: TGTGCCAGCAGCGTAGGCATAGCAACCGCTAGACAGGGGGGAGTGAACACTGAAGCTTTCTTT; CDR3aa: CASSVGIATARQGGVNTEAFF; abundance: .; v_gene: TRBV9; d_gene: TRBD1; j_gene: TRBJ1-1
CDR3nt: TGTGCCAGCAGCTTGGGCGTAACTAGCGGGAGGACCACAGATACGCAGTATTTT; CDR3aa: CASSLGVTSGRTTDTQYF; abundance: .; v_gene: TRBV5-5; d_gene: TRBD2; j_gene: TRBJ2-3
CDR3nt: TGTGCCAGCAGTCCGGACGGAGAGACAGATACGCAGTATTTT; CDR3aa: CASSPDGETDTQYF; abundance: .; v_gene: TRBV6-5; d_gene: .; j_gene: TRBJ2-3
CDR3nt: TGTGCCAGCTCACCCCTACTAGCGGACCACACAGATACGCAGTATTTT; CDR3aa: CASSPLLADHTDTQYF; abundance: few; v_gene: TRBV18; d_gene: TRBD2; j_gene: TRBJ2-3
CDR3nt: TGCGCCAGCAGCTTGGATCCAGGGAAGTTGGGCACTGAAGCTTTCTTT; CDR3aa: CASSLDPGKLGTEAFF; abundance: .; v_gene: TRBV5-1; d_gene: .; j_gene: TRBJ1-1
CDR3nt: TGCGCCAGCAGCCAAGTAAACAGGGCCGATACGCAGTATTTT; CDR3aa: CASSQVNRADTQYF; abundance: .; v_gene: TRBV4-1; d_gene: .; j_gene: TRBJ2-3
CDR3nt: TGCGCCAGCAGCTTGTCTAGCGGGAGCCCTTCCTACGAGCAGTACTTC; CDR3aa: CASSLSSGSPSYEQYF; abundance: .; v_gene: TRBV5-1; d_gene: TRBD2; j_gene: TRBJ2-7
CDR3nt: TGTGCCAGCAGTCTAGCGACGAGTCCGGGGAGAACTGAAGCTTTCTTT; CDR3aa: CASSLATSPGRTEAFF; abundance: once; v_gene: TRBV7-8; d_gene: .; j_gene: TRBJ1-1
CDR3nt: TGTGCCAGCACCACCGAATTAGCGGGATTGAATGAGCAGTTCTTC; CDR3aa: CASTTELAGLNEQFF; abundance: few; v_gene: TRBV6-5; d_gene: TRBD2; j_gene: TRBJ2-1
CDR3nt: TGCGCCAGCAGTGCAGGGAGGGAAGAGACCCAGTACTTC; CDR3aa: CASSAGREETQYF; abundance: .; v_gene: TRBV10-1; d_gene: TRBD2; j_gene: TRBJ2-5
CDR3nt: TGCAGTGCTAGATTTCCGGATACGCAGTATTTT; CDR3aa: CSARFPDTQYF; abundance: few; v_gene: TRBV20-1; d_gene: .; j_gene: TRBJ2-3
CDR3nt: TGTGCCAGCAGTTTAAAGGCCCGGCCCGGGTCGAGCTCCTACAATGAGCAGTTCTTC; CDR3aa: CASSLKARPGSSSYNEQFF; abundance: .; v_gene: TRBV27; d_gene: .; j_gene: TRBJ2-1
CDR3nt: TGCGCCAGCAGCTTGGAAGGGCCCTTCGGCGAGCAGTACTTC; CDR3aa: CASSLEGPFGEQYF; abundance: .; v_gene: TRBV5-1; d_gene: .; j_gene: TRBJ2-7
CDR3nt: TGTGCCAGCAGCTTGGATGGACTAGCGGGAGGTATACAAGAGACCCAGTACTTC; CDR3aa: CASSLDGLAGGIQETQYF; abundance: .; v_gene: TRBV5-4; d_gene: TRBD2; j_gene: TRBJ2-5
CDR3nt: TGCGCCAGCAGCCCACGACTAGCGGGCACAGATACGCAGTATTTT; CDR3aa: CASSPRLAGTDTQYF; abundance: few; v_gene: TRBV5-1; d_gene: TRBD2; j_gene: TRBJ2-3
CDR3nt: TGCGCCAGCAGTTCGCGGGGAGGGGCTGTACGGGACGAGCAGTACTTC; CDR3aa: CASSSRGGAVRDEQYF; abundance: .; v_gene: TRBV5-1; d_gene: TRBD2; j_gene: TRBJ2-7
CDR3nt: TGTGCCAGCAGCACCGACAACACCTACGAGCAGTACTTC; CDR3aa: CASSTDNTYEQYF; abundance: .; v_gene: TRBV28; d_gene: .; j_gene: TRBJ2-7
CDR3nt: TGTGCCAGCAGTGGACAAAGGACCGGGGAGCTGTTTTTT; CDR3aa: CASSGQRTGELFF; abundance: .; v_gene: TRBV27; d_gene: .; j_gene: TRBJ2-2
CDR3nt: TGCAGCGTAGCCTACGGACTAGCGGGAGACGAGCAGTACTTC; CDR3aa: CSVAYGLAGDEQYF; abundance: .; v_gene: TRBV29-1; d_gene: TRBD2; j_gene: TRBJ2-7
CDR3nt: TGTGCCAGCAGGACCCGGGTCTCTCTCAATGAGCAGTTCTTC; CDR3aa: CASRTRVSLNEQFF; abundance: .; v_gene: TRBV7-9; d_gene: .; j_gene: TRBJ2-1
CDR3nt: TGTGCCAGCAGCCAGGACATGTCTCGACAGCCCCAGCATTTT; CDR3aa: CASSQDMSRQPQHF; abundance: few; v_gene: TRBV2; d_gene: .; j_gene: TRBJ1-5